A selection of T cell receptor beta chains follows, all from one sample in a study of blood T cell repertoires in COVID-19. Libraries were prepared by immunoSEQ multiplex PCR; TCRdb keeps only in-frame clonotypes and omits some of them. The sample holds about 170,000 clones, roughly 91% seen once. The sequenced material came from peripheral blood. The receptors here all came from a woman in her 50s with acute or convalescent COVID-19. The CDR3 runs from the conserved cysteine through the conserved F or W. D genes are given only for firm matches. A clone size is listed for some rows: how often the clone was seen (once, few, many), or a class if it is expanded.

TRBV19	TRBJ1-2	NA	NA	12	TGTGCCAGTAGTTTATCTTCCTACGGCTACACCTTC	CASSLSSYGYTF
TRBV5-8	TRBJ1-5	NA	NA	13	TGTGCCAGCAGCTCCCAAGGACTTCAGCCCCAGCATTTT	CASSSQGLQPQHF
TRBV10-3	TRBJ2-1	NA	NA	18	TGTGCCATCAGTTCTGGCCCTTTATTATTTGGGGCGGACAATGAGCAGTTCTTC	CAISSGPLLFGADNEQFF
TRBV9	TRBJ2-5	NA	NA	14	TGTGCCAGCAGCGTAGGGAATAGCTGGGAGACCCAGTACTTC	CASSVGNSWETQYF
TRBV30	TRBJ1-2	TRBD1	NA	16	TGTGCCTGGAGTACGGGAAACACAGGGGGAACGGGTGGCTACACCTTC	CAWSTGNTGGTGGYTF
TRBV7-9	TRBJ2-7	TRBD1	once	18	TGTGCCAGCAGCACCCGCCCGGGACAGGGGGTGTCACCGTACGAGCAGTACTTC	CASSTRPGQGVSPYEQYF
TRBV24-1	TRBJ2-5	NA	NA	12	TGTGCCACCGCACAGGGTGGAGAGACCCAGTACTTC	CATAQGGETQYF
TRBV20-1	TRBJ1-1	TRBD1	NA	14	TGCAGTGCTAGTGAAGGGACAGTACCAACTGAAGCTTTCTTT	CSASEGTVPTEAFF
TRBV7-9	TRBJ1-4	NA	NA	13	TGTGCCAGCAGCTTAGAGGAGGTTGGAAAACTGTTTTTT	CASSLEEVGKLFF
TRBV6-2/TRBV6-3	TRBJ1-6	NA	NA	15	TGTGCCAGCAGCCGGGACATCTCCTATAATTCACCCCTCCACTTT	CASSRDISYNSPLHF
TRBV30	TRBJ2-7	TRBD1	NA	12	TGTGCCTGGGGACAGGGTGGGTACGAGCAGTACTTC	CAWGQGGYEQYF
TRBV6-2/TRBV6-3	TRBJ2-1	NA	NA	16	TGTGCCAGCAGTTCCCAAAGAGCGGACGTCTACAATGAGCAGTTCTTC	CASSSQRADVYNEQFF
TRBV7-9	TRBJ1-6	NA	once	12	TGTGCCAGCAGCTTAGGTGATCTACGGCTCCACTTT	CASSLGDLRLHF
TRBV5-6	TRBJ1-3	NA	NA	12	TGTGCCAGCAGCTTTGGTAGCAACACCATATATTTT	CASSFGSNTIYF
TRBV4-3	TRBJ2-7	TRBD2	NA	14	TGCGCCAGCAGCCAAGTACTAGCGGGTAACGAGCAGTACTTC	CASSQVLAGNEQYF
TRBV19	TRBJ1-1	TRBD1	NA	13	TGTGCCAGTACGTTCGGGAGACAGGGGAGGGCTTTCTTT	CASTFGRQGRAFF
TRBV6-5	TRBJ2-1	TRBD1	NA	15	TGTGCCAGCAGTTACGGGACAGGGAATTACAATGAGCAGTTCTTC	CASSYGTGNYNEQFF
TRBV30	TRBJ2-7	NA	NA	14	TGTGCCTGGAGCAATCCCTCGGGGATCTACGAGCAGTACTTC	CAWSNPSGIYEQYF
TRBV24-1	TRBJ2-1	TRBD2	NA	17	TGTGCCACCAGTGACCGGACTAGCGGGAGGCCCTACAATGAGCAGTTCTTC	CATSDRTSGRPYNEQFF
TRBV7-9	TRBJ2-5	TRBD2	NA	15	TGTGCCAGCAGCTTAGGCGGGGGGGCCGCGGAGACCCAGTACTTC	CASSLGGGAAETQYF
TRBV5-5	TRBJ1-1	NA	NA	12	TGTGCCAGCAGGTTGACGGCAGGGGAAGCTTTCTTT	CASRLTAGEAFF
TRBV3-1/TRBV3-2	TRBJ2-7	TRBD1	once	15	TGTGCCAGCAGCCTGGACGGACAGGGACGGTACGAGCAGTACTTC	CASSLDGQGRYEQYF
TRBV10-3	TRBJ2-5	TRBD2	NA	12	TGTGCCATCGGACGGGGGGAAGAGACCCAGTACTTC	CAIGRGEETQYF
TRBV18	TRBJ1-2	TRBD1	few	14	TGTGCCAGCTCATCACAGGGGTCAGGCTATGGCTACACCTTC	CASSSQGSGYGYTF
TRBV5-1	TRBJ2-3	NA	NA	15	TGCGCCAGCAAGGGATTCAAGCGGACCACAGATACGCAGTATTTT	CASKGFKRTTDTQYF
TRBV9	TRBJ2-5	TRBD1	NA	15	TGTGCCAGCAGCCCATCGACAGGGCTCCAAGAGACCCAGTACTTC	CASSPSTGLQETQYF
TRBV14	TRBJ2-7	NA	NA	13	TGTGCCAGCAGCCTTGGGGAGGTTTACGAGCAGTACTTC	CASSLGEVYEQYF
TRBV24-1	TRBJ2-1	NA	NA	16	TGTGCCACCAGTGATACCTCGGCTTCGAGGAGAAATGAGCAGTTCTTC	CATSDTSASRRNEQFF
TRBV6-5	TRBJ1-4	TRBD1	NA	14	TGTGCCAGCACTCGACAGGGGGCCTCGGAAAAACTGTTTTTT	CASTRQGASEKLFF
TRBV5-1	TRBJ1-6	NA	NA	15	TGCGCCAGCACTCCTCAAGCGGGGTTAGATTCACCCCTCCACTTT	CASTPQAGLDSPLHF
TRBV6-6	TRBJ2-2	NA	few	15	TGTGCCAGCAGTTACTCCGGGGGACGGACCGGGGAGCTGTTTTTT	CASSYSGGRTGELFF
TRBV13	TRBJ2-7	TRBD1	NA	15	TGTGCCAGCAGCTTAGGCAGGGACAGTCCCTACGAGCAGTACTTC	CASSLGRDSPYEQYF